This T cell receptor beta chain was observed in a study of shared clonotypes between healthy human individuals. Generated by immunoSEQ multiplex PCR, the TCRdb table keeps only in-frame clones and is missing some. Counted here are 550,000 to 850,000 clones, around 67% occurring once; the ten biggest clones make up approximately 1.8%. The receptor was derived from a woman aged 25 to 39 in good health. The sequenced material came from memory CD4+ T cells sorted from blood. Subset reported: CD45RA-negative fraction.

DNA for the CDR3: TGCGCCAGCAGCTTGCGGCAGGGGGAATACTACGAGCAGTACTTC. Translation gives CASSLRQGEYYEQYF. The V gene is TRBV5-1, the J gene TRBJ2-7; 7 nucleotides agree with TRBD1. The V gene end was trimmed by 1 base and the J gene end by 3 bases; junction bases not matched to a gene: 7. Germline CDR1 is SGHRS and CDR2 is YFSETQ. This CDR3 has 15 amino acids.